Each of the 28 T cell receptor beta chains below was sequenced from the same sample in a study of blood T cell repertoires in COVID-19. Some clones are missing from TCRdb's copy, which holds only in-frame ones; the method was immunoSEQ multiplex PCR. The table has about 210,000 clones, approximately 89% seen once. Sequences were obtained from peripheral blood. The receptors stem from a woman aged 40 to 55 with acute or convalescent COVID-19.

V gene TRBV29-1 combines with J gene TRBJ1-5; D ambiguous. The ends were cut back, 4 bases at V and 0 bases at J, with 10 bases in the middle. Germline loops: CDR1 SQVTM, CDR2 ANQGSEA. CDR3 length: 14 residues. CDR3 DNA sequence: TGCAGCGTTGTTTCGGGTCTTAGCAATCAGCCCCAGCATTTT. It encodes CSVVSGLSNQPQHF.

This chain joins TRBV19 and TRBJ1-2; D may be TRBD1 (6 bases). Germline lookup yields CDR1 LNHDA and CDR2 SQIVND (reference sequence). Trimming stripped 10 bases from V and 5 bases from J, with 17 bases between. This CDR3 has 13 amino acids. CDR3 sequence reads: CAINRDTYYGYTF. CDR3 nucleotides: TGTGCCATTAACAGGGACACCTATTATGGCTACACCTTC.

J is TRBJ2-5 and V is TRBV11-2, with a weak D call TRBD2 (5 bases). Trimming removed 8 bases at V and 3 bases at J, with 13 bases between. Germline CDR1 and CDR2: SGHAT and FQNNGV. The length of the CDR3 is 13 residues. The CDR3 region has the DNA TGTGCCAGCCGCGGCCGGGGAGAAGAGACCCAGTACTTC. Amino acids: CASRGRGEETQYF.

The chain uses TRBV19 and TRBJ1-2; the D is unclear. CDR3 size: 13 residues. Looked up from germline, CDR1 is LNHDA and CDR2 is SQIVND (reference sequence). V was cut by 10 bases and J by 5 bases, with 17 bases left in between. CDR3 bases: TGTGCCACCGTAGCCGCCATCCCTTATGGCTACACCTTC. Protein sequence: CATVAAIPYGYTF.

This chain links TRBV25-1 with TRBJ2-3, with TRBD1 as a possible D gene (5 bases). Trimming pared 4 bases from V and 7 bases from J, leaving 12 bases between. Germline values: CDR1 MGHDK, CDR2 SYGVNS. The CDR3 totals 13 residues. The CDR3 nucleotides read TGTGCCAGCAGTGCTTGGGCAGGGAATACGCAGTATTTT. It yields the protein CASSAWAGNTQYF.

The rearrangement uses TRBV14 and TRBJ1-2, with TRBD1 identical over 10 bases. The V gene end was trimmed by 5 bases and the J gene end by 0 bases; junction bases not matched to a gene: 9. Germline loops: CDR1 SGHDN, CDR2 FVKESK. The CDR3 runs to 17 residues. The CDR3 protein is CASSKGTGAGANYGYTF. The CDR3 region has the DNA TGTGCCAGCAGCAAAGGGACAGGGGCCGGAGCTAACTATGGCTACACCTTC.

DNA for the CDR3: TGTGCCACCAGCAGAGATCCAGACTCTCAGCCCCAGCATTTT. This encodes CATSRDPDSQPQHF. This chain uses TRBV15 with TRBJ1-5; D is ambiguous. CDR3 length: 14 amino acids. Germline CDR1 LNHNV, CDR2 YYDKDF (reference sequence). V was shortened by 0 bases and J by 6 bases, with 9 bases between the two germline ends.

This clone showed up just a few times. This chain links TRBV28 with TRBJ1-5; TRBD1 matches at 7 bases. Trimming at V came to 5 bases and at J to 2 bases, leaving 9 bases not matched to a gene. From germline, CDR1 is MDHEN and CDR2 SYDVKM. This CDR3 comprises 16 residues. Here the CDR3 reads CASSQTGTYGNQPQHF. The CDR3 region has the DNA TGTGCCAGCAGTCAGACAGGGACGTACGGCAATCAGCCCCAGCATTTT. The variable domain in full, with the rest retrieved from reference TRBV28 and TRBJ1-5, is DVKVTQSSRYLVKRTGEKVFLECVQDMDHENMFWYRQDPGLGLRLIYFSYDVKMKEKGDIPEGYSVSREKKERFSLILESASTNQTSMYLCASSQTGTYGNQPQHFGDGTRLSIL.

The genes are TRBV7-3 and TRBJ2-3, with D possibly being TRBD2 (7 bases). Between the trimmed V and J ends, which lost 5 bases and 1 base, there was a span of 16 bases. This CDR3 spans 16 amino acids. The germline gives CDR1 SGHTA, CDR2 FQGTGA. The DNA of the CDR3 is TGTGCCAGCAGCCCACTCGGGGGGCTCGGCACAGATACGCAGTATTTT. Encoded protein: CASSPLGGLGTDTQYF. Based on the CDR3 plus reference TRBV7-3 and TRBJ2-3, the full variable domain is GAGVSQTPSNKVTEKGKYVELRCDPISGHTALYWYRQSLGQGPEFLIYFQGTGAADDSGLPNDRFFAVRPEGSVSTLKIQRTERGDSAVYLCASSPLGGLGTDTQYFGPGTRLTVL.

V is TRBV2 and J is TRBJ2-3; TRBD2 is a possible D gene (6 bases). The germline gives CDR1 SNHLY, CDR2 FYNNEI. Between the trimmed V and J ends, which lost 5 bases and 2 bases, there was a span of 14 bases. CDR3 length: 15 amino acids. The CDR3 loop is CASSIRDLDTDTQYF. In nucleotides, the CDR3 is TGTGCCAGCAGTATTCGGGACTTGGACACAGATACGCAGTATTTT.

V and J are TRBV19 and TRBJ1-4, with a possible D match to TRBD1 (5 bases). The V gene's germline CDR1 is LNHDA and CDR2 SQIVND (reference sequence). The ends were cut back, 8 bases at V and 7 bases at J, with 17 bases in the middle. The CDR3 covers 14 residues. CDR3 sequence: CASAVWRGSEKLFF. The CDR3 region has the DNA TGTGCCAGTGCTGTCTGGAGGGGTAGTGAAAAACTGTTTTTT.

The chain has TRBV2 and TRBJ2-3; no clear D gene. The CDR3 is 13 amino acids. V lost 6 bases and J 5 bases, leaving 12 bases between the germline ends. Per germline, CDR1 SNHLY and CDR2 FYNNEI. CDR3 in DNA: TGTGCCAGCAGAAAACCCTCAGGAGATACGCAGTATTTT. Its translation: CASRKPSGDTQYF.

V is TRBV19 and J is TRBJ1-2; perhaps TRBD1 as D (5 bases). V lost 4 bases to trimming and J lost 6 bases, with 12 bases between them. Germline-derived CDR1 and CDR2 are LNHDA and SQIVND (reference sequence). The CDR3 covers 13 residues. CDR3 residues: CASSNDRLDGYTF. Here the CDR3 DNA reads TGTGCCAGTAGTAACGACAGATTAGATGGCTACACCTTC.

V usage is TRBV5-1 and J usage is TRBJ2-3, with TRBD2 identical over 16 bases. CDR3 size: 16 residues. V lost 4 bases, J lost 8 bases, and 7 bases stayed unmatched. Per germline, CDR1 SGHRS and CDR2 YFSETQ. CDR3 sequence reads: CASSAGLAGGRGTQYF. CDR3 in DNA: TGCGCCAGCAGCGCGGGACTAGCGGGGGGGCGAGGTACGCAGTATTTT.

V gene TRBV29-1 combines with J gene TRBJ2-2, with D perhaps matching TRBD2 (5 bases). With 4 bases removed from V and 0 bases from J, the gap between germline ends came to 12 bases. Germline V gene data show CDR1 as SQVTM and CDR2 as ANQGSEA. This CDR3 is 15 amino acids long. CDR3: CSVVRGQSNTGELFF. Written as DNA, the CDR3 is TGCAGCGTTGTCCGCGGGCAGTCGAACACCGGGGAGCTGTTTTTT.

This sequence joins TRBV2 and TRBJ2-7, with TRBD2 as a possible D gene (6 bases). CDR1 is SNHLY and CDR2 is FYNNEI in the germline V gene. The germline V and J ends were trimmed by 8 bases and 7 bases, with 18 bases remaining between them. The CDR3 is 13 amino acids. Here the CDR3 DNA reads TGTGCCAGCTGTTTAACTCGGGCGGGGGAGCAGTACGTC. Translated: CASCLTRAGEQYV.

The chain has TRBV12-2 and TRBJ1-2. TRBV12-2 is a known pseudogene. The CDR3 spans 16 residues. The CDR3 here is CASRLVWTGEGYGYTF. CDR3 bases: TGTGCAAGTCGCTTAGTTTGGACGGGGGAGGGCTATGGCTACACCTTC.

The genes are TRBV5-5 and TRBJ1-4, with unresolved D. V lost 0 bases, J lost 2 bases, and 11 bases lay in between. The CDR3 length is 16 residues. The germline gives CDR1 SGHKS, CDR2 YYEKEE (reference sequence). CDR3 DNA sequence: TGTGCCAGCAGCTTGGGCTCGGGATCTACTAATGAAAAACTGTTTTTT. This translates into CASSLGSGSTNEKLFF.

The CDR3 nucleotides are TGCAGCGTTGTGGGACAGATTAAAACGAACACTGAAGCTTTCTTT. Protein sequence: CSVVGQIKTNTEAFF. This sequence joins TRBV29-1 and TRBJ1-1, with 7 bases that match TRBD1. Germline-derived CDR1 and CDR2 are SQVTM and ANQGSEA. The CDR3 covers 15 residues. V lost 4 bases and J lost 1; bases outside the gene matches: 9.

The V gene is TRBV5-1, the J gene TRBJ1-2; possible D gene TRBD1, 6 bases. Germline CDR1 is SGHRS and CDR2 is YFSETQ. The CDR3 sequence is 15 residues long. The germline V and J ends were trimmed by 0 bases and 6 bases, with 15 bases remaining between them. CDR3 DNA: TGCGCCAGCAGCTTGGCCGGGGGGGGCCCCAATGGCTACACCTTC. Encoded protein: CASSLAGGGPNGYTF.

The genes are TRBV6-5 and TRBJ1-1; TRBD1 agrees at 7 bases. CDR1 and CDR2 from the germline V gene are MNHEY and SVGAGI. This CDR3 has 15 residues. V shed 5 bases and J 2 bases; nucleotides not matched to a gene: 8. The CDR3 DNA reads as TGTGCCAGCAGTAGGGGCCGGGACAGCAACACTGAAGCTTTCTTT. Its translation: CASSRGRDSNTEAFF.

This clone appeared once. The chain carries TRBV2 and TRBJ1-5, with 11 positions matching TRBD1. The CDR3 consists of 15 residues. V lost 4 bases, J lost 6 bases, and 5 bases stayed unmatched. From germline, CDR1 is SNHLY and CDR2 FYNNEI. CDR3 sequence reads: CASSAGTGGRQPQHF. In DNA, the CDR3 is TGTGCCAGCAGTGCCGGGACAGGGGGTCGTCAGCCCCAGCATTTT.

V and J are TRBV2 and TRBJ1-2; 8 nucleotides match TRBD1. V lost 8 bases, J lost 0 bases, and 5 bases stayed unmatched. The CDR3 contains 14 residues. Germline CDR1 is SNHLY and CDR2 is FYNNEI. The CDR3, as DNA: TGTGCCAGCCTCTGGACAGGGCCTAACTATGGCTACACCTTC. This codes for CASLWTGPNYGYTF.

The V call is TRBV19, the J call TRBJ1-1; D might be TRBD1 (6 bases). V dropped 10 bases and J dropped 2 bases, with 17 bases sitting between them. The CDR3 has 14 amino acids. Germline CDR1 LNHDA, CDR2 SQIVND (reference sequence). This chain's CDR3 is CATHREPGNTEAFF. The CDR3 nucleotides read TGTGCCACCCACAGGGAGCCTGGTAACACTGAAGCTTTCTTT. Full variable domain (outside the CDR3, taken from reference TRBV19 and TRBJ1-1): DGGITQSPKYLFRKEGQNVTLSCEQNLNHDAMYWYRQDPGQGLRLIYYSQIVNDFQKGDIAEGYSVSREKKESFPLTVTSAQKNPTAFYLCATHREPGNTEAFFGQGTRLTVV.

The CDR3 DNA sequence: TGTGCCAGCAGCGCCAGACTAGCGGGGGGGGAGACCCAGTACTTC. The encoded protein is CASSARLAGGETQYF. The V call is TRBV9, the J call TRBJ2-5; TRBD2 matches 14 bases. The CDR3 runs 15 residues. V shed 3 bases and J 5 bases; nucleotides not matched to a gene: 3. In germline, CDR1 is SGDLS, CDR2 YYNGEE.

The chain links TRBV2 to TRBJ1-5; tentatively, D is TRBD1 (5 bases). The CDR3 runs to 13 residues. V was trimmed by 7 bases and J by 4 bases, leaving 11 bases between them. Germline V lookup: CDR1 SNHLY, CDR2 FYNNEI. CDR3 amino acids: CASKGQRNQPQHF. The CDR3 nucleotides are TGTGCCAGCAAGGGGCAGAGGAATCAGCCCCAGCATTTT.

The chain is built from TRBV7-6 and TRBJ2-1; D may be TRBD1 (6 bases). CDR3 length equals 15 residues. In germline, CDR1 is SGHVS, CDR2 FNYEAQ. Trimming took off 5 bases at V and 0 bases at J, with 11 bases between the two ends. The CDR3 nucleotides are TGTGCCAGCAGCCGGCGGACAGACTCCTACAATGAGCAGTTCTTC. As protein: CASSRRTDSYNEQFF.

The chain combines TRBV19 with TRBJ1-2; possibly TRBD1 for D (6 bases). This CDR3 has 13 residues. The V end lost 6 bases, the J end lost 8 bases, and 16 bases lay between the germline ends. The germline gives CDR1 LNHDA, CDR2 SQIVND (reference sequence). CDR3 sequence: CASSTGIMVGYTF. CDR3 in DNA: TGTGCCAGTAGCACAGGGATTATGGTGGGCTACACCTTC.